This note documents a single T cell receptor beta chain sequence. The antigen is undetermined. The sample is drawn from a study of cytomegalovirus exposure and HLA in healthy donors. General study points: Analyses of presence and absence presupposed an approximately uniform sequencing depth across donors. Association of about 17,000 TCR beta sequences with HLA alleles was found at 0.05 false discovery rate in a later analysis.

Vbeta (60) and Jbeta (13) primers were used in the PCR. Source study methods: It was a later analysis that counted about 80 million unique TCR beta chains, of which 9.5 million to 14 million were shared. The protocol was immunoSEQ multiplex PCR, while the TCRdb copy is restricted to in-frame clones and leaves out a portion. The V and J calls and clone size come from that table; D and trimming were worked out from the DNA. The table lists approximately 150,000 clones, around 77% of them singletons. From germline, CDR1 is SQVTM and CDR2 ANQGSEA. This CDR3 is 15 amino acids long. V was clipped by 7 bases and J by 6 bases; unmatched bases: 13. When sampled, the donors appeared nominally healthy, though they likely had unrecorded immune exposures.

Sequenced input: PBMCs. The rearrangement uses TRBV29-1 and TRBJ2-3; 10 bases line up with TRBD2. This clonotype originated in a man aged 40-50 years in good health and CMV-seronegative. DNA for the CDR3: TGCAGCGCTAAAGCGGGAGGGCTGCGAGGGGATACGCAGTATTTT. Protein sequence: CSAKAGGLRGDTQYF.